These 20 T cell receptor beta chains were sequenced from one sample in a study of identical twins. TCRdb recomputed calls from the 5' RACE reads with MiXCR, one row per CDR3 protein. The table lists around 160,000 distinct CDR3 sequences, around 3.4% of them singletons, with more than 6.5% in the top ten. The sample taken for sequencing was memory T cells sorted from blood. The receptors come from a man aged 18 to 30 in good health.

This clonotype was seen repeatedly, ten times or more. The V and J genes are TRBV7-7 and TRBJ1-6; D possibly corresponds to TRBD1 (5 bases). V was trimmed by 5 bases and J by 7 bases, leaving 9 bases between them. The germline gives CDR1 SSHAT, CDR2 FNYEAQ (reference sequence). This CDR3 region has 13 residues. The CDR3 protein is CASSRDGNSPLHF. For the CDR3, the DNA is TGTGCCAGCAGCCGGGACGGGAATTCACCCCTCCACTTT. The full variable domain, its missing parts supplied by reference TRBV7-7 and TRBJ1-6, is GAGVSQSPRYKVTKRGQDVTLRCDPISSHATLYWYQQALGQGPEFLTYFNYEAQPDKSGLPSDRFSAERPEGSISTLTIQRTEQRDSAMYRCASSRDGNSPLHFGNGTRLTVT.

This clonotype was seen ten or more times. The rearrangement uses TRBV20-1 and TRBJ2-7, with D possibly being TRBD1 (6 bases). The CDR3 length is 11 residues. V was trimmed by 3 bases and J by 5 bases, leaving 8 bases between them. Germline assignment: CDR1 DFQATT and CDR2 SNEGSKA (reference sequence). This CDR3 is CSARYRDEQYV. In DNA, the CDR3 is TGCAGTGCTAGGTACAGGGACGAGCAGTACGTC.

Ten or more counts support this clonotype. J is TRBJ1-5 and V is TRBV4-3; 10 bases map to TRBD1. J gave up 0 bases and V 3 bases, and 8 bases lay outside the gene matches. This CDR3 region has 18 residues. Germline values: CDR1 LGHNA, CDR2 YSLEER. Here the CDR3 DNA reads TGCGCCAGCAGCCAGAGAAGACAGGGGGCTAATAGCAATCAGCCCCAGCATTTT. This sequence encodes CASSQRRQGANSNQPQHF.

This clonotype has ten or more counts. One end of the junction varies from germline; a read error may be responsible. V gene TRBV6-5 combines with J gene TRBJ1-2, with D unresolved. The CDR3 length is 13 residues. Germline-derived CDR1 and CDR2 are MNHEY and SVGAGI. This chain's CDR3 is CASSYSSPKRETF. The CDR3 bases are TGTGCCAGCAGTTACTCGTCCCCCAAAAGGGAAACGTTC.

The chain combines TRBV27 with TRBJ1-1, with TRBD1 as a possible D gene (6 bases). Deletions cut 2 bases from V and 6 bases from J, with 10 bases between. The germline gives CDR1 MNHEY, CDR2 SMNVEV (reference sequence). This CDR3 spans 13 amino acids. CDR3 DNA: TGTGCCAGCAGTTTACAGGACAGACCTGAAGCTTTCTTT. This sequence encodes CASSLQDRPEAFF.

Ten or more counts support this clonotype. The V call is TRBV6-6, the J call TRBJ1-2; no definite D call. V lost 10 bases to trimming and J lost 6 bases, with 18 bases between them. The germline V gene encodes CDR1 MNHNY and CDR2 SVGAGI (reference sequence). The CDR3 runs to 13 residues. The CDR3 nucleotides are TGTGCCACAAAGACTTCGACAAGAGATGGCTACACCTTC. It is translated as CATKTSTRDGYTF.

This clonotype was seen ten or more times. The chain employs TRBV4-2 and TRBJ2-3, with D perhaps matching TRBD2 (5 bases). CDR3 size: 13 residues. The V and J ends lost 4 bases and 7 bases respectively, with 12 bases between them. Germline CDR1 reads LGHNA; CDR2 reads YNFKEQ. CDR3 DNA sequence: TGTGCCAGCAGCCGCGAAGCTAGCCATACGCAGTATTTT. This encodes CASSREASHTQYF.

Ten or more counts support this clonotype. The CDR3 nucleotides read TGTGCCAGCAGCAAGCCCTCCACCGGTGAAAAACTGTTTTTT. As protein: CASSKPSTGEKLFF. V gene TRBV7-2 combines with J gene TRBJ1-4; D is undetermined. Germline V gene lookup returns CDR1 SGHTA and CDR2 FQGNSA. Trimming took off 5 bases at V and 7 bases at J, with 14 bases between the two ends. The CDR3 extends over 14 amino acids.

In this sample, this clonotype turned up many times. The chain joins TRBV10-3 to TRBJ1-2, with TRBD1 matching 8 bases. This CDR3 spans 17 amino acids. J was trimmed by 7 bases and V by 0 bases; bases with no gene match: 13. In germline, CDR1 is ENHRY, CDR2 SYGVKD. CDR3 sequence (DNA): TGTGCCATCAGTGAGTCCTTCATGGCAGGGGGCGATGCTGGCTACACCTTC. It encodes CAISESFMAGGDAGYTF.

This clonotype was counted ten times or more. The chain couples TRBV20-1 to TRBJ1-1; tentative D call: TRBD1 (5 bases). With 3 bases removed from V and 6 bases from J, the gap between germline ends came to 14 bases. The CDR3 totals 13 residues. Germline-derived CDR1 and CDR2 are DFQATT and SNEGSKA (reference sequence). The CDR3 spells CSASGGGWPEAFF. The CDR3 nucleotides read TGCAGTGCTAGCGGGGGAGGGTGGCCTGAAGCTTTCTTT.

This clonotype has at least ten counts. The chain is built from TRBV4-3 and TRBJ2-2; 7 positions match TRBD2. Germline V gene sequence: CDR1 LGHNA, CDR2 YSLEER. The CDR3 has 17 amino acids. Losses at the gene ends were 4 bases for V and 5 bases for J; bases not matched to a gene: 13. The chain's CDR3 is CASSPKGRGRGTGELFF. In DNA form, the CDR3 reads TGCGCCAGCAGCCCAAAAGGGAGGGGAAGAGGGACCGGGGAGCTGTTTTTT.

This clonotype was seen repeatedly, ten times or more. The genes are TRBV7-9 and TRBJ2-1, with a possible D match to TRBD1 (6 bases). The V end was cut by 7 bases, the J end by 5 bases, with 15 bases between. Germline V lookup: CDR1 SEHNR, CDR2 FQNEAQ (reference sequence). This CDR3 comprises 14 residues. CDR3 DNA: TGTGCCAGCACCAGGGGTCGGCTCGACAATGAGCAGTTCTTC. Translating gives CASTRGRLDNEQFF.

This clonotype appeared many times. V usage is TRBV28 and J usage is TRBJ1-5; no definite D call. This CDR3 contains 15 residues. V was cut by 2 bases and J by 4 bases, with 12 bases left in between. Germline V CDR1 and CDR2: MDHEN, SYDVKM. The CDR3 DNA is TGTGCCAGCAGTTTAAGTCAGGCCGGGAATCAGCCCCAGCATTTT. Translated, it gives CASSLSQAGNQPQHF.

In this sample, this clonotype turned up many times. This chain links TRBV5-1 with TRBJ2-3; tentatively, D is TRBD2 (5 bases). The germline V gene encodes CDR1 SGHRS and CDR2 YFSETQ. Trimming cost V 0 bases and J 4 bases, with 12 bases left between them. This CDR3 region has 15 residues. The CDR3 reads CASSLAGVNPDTQYF. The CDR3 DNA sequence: TGCGCCAGCAGCTTGGCCGGGGTTAATCCAGATACGCAGTATTTT.

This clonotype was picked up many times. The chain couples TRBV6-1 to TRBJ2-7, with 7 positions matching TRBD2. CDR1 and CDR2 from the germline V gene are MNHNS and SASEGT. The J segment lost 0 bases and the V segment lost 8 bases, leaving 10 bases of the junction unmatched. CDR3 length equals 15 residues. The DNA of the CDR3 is TGTGCCAGCGGTCGTTCTAGCGGAGCCTCCTACGAGCAGTACTTC. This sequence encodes CASGRSSGASYEQYF.

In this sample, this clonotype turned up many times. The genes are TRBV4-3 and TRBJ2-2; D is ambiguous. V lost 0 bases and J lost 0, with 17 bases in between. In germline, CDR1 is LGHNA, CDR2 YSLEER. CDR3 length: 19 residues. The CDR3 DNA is TGCGCCAGCAGCCAAGATTCCCCGCTGGCATATTCGAACACCGGGGAGCTGTTTTTT. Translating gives CASSQDSPLAYSNTGELFF.

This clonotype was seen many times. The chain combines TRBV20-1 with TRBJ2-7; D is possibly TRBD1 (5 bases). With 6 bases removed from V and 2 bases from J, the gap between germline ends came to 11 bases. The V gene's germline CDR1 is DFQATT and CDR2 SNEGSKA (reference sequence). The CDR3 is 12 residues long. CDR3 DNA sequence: TGCAGTGCATCACAGGTAACCTACGAGCAGTACTTC. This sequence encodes CSASQVTYEQYF.

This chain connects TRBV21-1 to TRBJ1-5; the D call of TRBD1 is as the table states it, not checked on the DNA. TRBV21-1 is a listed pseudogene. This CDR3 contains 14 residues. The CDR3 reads CASSNRVSNQPQHF. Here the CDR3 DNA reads TGTGCCAGCAGCAACAGGGTTAGCAATCAGCCCCAGCATTTT.

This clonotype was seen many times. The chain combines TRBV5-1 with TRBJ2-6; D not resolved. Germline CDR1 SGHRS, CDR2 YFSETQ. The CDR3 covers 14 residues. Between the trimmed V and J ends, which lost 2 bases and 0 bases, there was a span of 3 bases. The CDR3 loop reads CASSFNSGANVLTF. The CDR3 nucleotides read TGCGCCAGCAGCTTCAACTCTGGGGCCAACGTCCTGACTTTC.

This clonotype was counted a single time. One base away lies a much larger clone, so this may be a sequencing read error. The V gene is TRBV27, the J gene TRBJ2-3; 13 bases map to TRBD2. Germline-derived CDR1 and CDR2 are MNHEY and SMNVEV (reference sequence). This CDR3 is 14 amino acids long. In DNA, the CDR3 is TGTGTCAGCAGCCTAGGACTAGCGGGAGAGTCGCAGTATTTT. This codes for CVSSLGLAGESQYF.